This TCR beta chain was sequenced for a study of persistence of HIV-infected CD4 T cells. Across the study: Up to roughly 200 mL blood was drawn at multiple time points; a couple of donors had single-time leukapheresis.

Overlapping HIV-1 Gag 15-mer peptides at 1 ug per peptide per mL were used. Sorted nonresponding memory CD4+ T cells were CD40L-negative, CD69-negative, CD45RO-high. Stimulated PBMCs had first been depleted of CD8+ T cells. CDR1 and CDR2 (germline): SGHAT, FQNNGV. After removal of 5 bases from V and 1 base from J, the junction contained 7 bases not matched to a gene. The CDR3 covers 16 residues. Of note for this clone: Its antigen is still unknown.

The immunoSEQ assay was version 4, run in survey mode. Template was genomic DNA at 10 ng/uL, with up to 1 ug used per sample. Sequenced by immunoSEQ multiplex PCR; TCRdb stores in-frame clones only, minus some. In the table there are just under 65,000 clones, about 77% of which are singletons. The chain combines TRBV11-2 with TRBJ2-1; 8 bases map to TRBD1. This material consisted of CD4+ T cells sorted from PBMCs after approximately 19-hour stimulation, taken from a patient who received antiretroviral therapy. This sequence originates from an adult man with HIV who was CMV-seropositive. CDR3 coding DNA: TGTGCCAGCAGCCAAGACAGGGGAAGGTCCTACAATGAGCAGTTCTTC. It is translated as CASSQDRGRSYNEQFF.